The source of this TCR beta chain is a study of T-cell reconstitution after alpha-beta-depleted transplantation in children. Notes on the study in general: Several hundred expanded graft clones reportedly supplied alpha-beta T cells about two months after transplant.

With regard to this clonotype: Antigen unknown.

Unique molecular identifiers were incorporated when the TCRbeta library was constructed. TCRdb used MiXCR to reprocess the PCR reads, holding one entry per CDR3 protein. Of about a million distinct CDR3 sequences in the sample, around 30% were seen once. The source was PBMCs, mostly from graft donor cells, collected 360 days after TCRalphabeta/CD19-depleted stem cell transplant. This receptor was identified in a boy younger than two who had a stem cell transplant for SCID, so the T cells may come from the graft donor.

In nucleotides, the CDR3 is TGTGCCAGCAGCTTAGGGCTAGCGGGGCGGTACGAGCAGTACTTC. Residues: CASSLGLAGRYEQYF. The chain links TRBV13 to TRBJ2-7, with 9 bases matching TRBD2. CDR3 size: 15 residues. Germline V gene lookup returns CDR1 PRHDT and CDR2 FYEKMQ (reference sequence). J lost 4 bases, V lost 0 bases, and 4 bases had no gene match.